The TCR beta chain under discussion was sequenced for a study of monozygotic twins with cystic fibrosis. Study observations and caveats: Median Simpson clonality of approximately 0.01 suggested naive T cells predominated. Nucleotide-identical clonotype sharing was significantly higher within monozygotic CF twin pairs than between unrelated CF individuals.

As to this clone: Its specificity is unknown.

Clones were read by immunoSEQ multiplex PCR, and TCRdb kept only the in-frame ones, dropping some. The sample shows over 15,000 clones, around 97% of them seen only once. V was cut by 0 bases and J by 14 bases, with 11 bases left in between. The CDR3 has 12 amino acids. Looked up from germline, CDR1 is SGHTA and CDR2 is FQGNSA. Sequenced: blood. The receptor's source is a woman in her twenties or thirties with cystic fibrosis. The chain joins TRBV7-2 to TRBJ2-1; D call uncertain. This CDR3 is CASSLAGSREFF. The CDR3 nucleotides are TGTGCCAGCAGCTTAGCGGGCTCCCGGGAGTTCTTC.